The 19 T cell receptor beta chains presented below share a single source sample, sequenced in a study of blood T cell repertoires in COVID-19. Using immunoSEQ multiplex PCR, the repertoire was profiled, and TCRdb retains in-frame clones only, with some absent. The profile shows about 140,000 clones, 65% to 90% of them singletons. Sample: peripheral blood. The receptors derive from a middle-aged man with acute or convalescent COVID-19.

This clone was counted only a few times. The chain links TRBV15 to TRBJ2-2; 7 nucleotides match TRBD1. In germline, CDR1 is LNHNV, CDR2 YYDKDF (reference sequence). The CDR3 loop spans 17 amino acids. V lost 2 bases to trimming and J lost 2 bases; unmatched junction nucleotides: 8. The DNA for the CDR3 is TGTGCCACCAGCAGAACCCCCGGGACAGATAACACCGGGGAGCTGTTTTTT. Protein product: CATSRTPGTDNTGELFF.

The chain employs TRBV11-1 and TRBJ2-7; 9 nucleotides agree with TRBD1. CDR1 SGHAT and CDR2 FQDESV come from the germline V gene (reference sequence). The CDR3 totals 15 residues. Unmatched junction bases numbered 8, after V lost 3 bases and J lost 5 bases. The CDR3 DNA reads TGTGCCAGCAGCTTCATCCGGGACAGGGTCAACGAGCAGTACTTC. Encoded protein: CASSFIRDRVNEQYF.

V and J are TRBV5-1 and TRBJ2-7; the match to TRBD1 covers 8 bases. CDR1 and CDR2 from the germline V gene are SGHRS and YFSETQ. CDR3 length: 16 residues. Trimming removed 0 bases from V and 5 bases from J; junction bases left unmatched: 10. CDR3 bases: TGCGCCAGCAGCTTGGTGGGAGGACAGGGAGCCCACGAGCAGTACTTC. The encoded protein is CASSLVGGQGAHEQYF.

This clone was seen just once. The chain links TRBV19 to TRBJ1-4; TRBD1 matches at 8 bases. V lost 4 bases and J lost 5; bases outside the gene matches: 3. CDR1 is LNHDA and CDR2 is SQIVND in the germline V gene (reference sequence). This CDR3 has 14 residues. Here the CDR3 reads CASSTRQGNEKLFF. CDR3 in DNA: TGTGCCAGTAGTACCCGACAGGGGAATGAAAAACTGTTTTTT.

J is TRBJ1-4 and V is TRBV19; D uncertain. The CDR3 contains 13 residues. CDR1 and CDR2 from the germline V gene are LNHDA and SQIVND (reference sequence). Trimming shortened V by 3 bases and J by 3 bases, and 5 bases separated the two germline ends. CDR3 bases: TGTGCCAGTAGTATTACGGCTAATGAAAAACTGTTTTTT. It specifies CASSITANEKLFF.

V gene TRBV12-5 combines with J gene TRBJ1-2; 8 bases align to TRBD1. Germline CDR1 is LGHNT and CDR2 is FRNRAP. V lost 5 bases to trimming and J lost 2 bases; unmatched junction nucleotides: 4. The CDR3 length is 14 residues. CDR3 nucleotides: TGTGCTAGTGGTCATTACAGGGGGAACTATGGCTACACCTTC. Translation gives CASGHYRGNYGYTF.

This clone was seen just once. In nucleotides, the CDR3 is TGTGCCACCAGCAGAGGAGGGGGCATTAATGAAAAACTGTTTTTT. Residues: CATSRGGGINEKLFF. The V call is TRBV15, the J call TRBJ1-4; 7 nucleotides match TRBD1. This CDR3 has 15 amino acids. With 1 base clipped from V and 4 bases from J, the junction kept 3 bases outside the gene matches. Germline V gene data show CDR1 as LNHNV and CDR2 as YYDKDF (reference sequence).

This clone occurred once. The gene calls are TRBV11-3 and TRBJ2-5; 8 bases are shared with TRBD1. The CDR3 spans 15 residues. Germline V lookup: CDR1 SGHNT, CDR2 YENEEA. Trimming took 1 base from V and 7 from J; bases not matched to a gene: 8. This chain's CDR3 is CASSLAGTGTGTQYF. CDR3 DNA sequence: TGTGCCAGCAGCTTAGCTGGGACAGGTACGGGGACCCAGTACTTC.

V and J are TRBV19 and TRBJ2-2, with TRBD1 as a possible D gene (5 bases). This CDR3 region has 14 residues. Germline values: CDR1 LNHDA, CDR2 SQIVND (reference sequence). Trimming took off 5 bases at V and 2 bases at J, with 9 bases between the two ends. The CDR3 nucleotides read TGTGCCAGTAGTCGACGGACAAACACCGGGGAGCTGTTTTTT. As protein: CASSRRTNTGELFF.

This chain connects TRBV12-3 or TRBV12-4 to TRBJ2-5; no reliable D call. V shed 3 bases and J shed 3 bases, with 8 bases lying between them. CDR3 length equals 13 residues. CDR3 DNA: TGTGCCAGCAGTTTGTTGCGGAAAGAGACCCAGTACTTC. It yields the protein CASSLLRKETQYF.

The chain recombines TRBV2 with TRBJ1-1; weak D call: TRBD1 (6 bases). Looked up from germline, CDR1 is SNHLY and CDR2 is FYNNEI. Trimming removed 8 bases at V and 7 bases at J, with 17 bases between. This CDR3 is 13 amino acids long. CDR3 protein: CASHPGGALEAFF. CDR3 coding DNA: TGTGCCAGCCATCCCGGGGGGGCCCTTGAAGCTTTCTTT.

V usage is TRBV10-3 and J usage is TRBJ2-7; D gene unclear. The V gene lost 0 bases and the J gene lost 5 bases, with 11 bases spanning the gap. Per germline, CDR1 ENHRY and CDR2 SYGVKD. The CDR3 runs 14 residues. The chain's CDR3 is CAISESSRYNEQYF. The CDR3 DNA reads TGTGCCATCAGTGAGTCGTCTCGGTATAACGAGCAGTACTTC.

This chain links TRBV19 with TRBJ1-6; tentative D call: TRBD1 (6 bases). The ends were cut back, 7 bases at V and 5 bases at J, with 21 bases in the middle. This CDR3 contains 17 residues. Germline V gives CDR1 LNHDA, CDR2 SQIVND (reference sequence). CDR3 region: CASTAPLLGQNNSPLHF. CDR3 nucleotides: TGTGCCAGTACCGCCCCTTTGCTAGGACAGAATAATTCACCCCTCCACTTT.

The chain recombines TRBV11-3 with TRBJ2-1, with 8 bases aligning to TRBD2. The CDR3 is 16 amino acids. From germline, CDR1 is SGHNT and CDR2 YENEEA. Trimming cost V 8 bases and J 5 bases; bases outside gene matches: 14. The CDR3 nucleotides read TGTGCCAGCTCCCCAGAGGGACTAGATAGAGACAATGAGCAGTTCTTC. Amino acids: CASSPEGLDRDNEQFF.

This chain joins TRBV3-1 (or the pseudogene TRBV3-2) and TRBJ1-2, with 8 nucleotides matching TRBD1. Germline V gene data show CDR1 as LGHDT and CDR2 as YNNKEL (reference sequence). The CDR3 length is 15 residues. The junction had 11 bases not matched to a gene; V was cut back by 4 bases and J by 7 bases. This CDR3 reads CASSPLRTGSVGYTF. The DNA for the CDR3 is TGTGCCAGCAGCCCACTTCGGACAGGGTCAGTTGGCTACACCTTC.

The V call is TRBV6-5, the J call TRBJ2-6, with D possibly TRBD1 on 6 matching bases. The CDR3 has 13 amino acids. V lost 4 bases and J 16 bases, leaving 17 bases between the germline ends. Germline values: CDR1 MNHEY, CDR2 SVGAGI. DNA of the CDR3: TGTGCCAGCAGTTTTACAGGGACGTGGGGGCTGACTTTC. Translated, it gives CASSFTGTWGLTF.

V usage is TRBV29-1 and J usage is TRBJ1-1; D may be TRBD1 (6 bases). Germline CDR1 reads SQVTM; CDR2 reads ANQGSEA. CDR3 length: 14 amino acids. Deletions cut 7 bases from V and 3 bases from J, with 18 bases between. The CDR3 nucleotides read TGCAGCGGTTCGGGACACCTGGGGGACACTGAAGCTTTCTTT. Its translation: CSGSGHLGDTEAFF.

CDR3: CASSQDFGTYEQYF. CDR3 nucleotide sequence: TGTGCCAGCAGCCAAGATTTTGGCACCTACGAGCAGTACTTC. The chain employs TRBV3-1 (or the pseudogene TRBV3-2) and TRBJ2-7; D gene ambiguous. The CDR3 consists of 14 residues. The V end lost 0 bases, the J end lost 2 bases, and 8 bases lay between the germline ends. CDR1 and CDR2 from the germline V gene are LGHDT and YNNKEL (reference sequence).

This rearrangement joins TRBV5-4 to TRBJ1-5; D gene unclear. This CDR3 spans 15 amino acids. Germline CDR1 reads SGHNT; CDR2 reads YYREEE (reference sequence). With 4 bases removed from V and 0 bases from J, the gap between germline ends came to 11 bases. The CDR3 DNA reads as TGTGCCAGCAGCCACGGAGGTAATAGCAATCAGCCCCAGCATTTT. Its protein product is CASSHGGNSNQPQHF.